Listed below are T cell receptor beta chains from one sample, sequenced in a study of T-cell reconstitution after alpha-beta-depleted transplantation in children. Each CDR3 protein is one row after TCRdb ran MiXCR on the PCR reads. The sample holds about 50,000 distinct CDR3 sequences, under 6% seen once. The specimen comprised PBMCs, mostly from graft donor cells, sampled 60 days after TCRalphabeta/CD19-depleted stem cell transplant. The receptors originated from a female patient between 2 and 15 years old who had a stem cell transplant for aplastic anemia, so the T cells may come from the graft donor. CDR3s include the opening cysteine and the closing phenylalanine or tryptophan. The D gene is left open where the match is weak. Clone sizes are given selectively: once, few, many, or a class where the clone is expanded.

size	D	V	J	CDR3	DNA
NA	NA	TRBV18	TRBJ2-2	CASSRSSPTNTGELFF	TGTGCCAGCTCGCGGTCCAGCCCCACGAACACCGGGGAGCTGTTTTTT
NA	NA	TRBV7-3	TRBJ2-7	CASSLGDDEQYF	TGTGCCAGCAGCTTAGGCGACGACGAGCAGTACTTC
NA	NA	TRBV7-2	TRBJ2-5	CASSRDGAGSQLF	TGTGCCAGTAGTCGGGATGGGGCGGGAAGCCAGCTCTTC
few	NA	TRBV7-3	TRBJ2-2	CASSLAGLNTGELFF	TGTGCCAGCAGCTTAGCGGGGCTGAACACCGGGGAGCTGTTTTTT
many	NA	TRBV2	TRBJ1-2	CASSERQVYGYTF	TGTGCCAGCAGTGAAAGGCAGGTCTATGGCTACACCTTC
few	NA	TRBV10-3	TRBJ2-3	CAIKAGQSTDTQYF	TGTGCCATCAAAGCTGGACAGAGCACAGATACGCAGTATTTT
many	TRBD1	TRBV24-1	TRBJ2-7	CATRPGQGPEQYF	TGTGCCACCAGGCCGGGACAGGGGCCCGAGCAGTACTTC
many	TRBD2	TRBV5-1	TRBJ2-7	CASSQSGTSGGEQYF	TGCGCCAGCAGCCAATCCGGGACTAGCGGGGGCGAGCAGTACTTC
many	NA	TRBV7-9	TRBJ2-1	CASSLEVTVGEQFF	TGTGCCAGCAGCTTAGAGGTGACAGTAGGTGAGCAGTTCTTC
NA	NA	TRBV7-2	TRBJ1-4	CASSFGSGNEKLFF	TGTGCCAGCAGCTTCGGGAGTGGGAATGAAAAACTGTTTTTT
many	NA	TRBV4-2	TRBJ2-3	CASSQAVEGGADTQYF	TGTGCCAGCAGCCAGGCCGTGGAAGGGGGGGCAGATACGCAGTATTTT